The rows below give T cell receptor beta chains drawn from one sample of a study of shared clonotypes between healthy human individuals. The assay was immunoSEQ multiplex PCR, and TCRdb's table has in-frame clones only and misses some. The data contain hundreds of thousands of clones, roughly 95% of them singletons. Specimen: naive CD8+ T cells sorted from blood. These TCRs come from a woman aged 30 to 39 in good health. CDR3s include the opening cysteine and the closing phenylalanine or tryptophan. Each record gives: V gene, D gene, J gene, CDR3 length, clone size, CDR3 DNA, CDR3 protein. The D gene is left open where the match is weak. Clone sizes are given selectively: once, few, many, or a class where the clone is expanded.

V: TRBV28; D: TRBD1; J: TRBJ2-7; length: 14; size: NA; DNA: TGTGCCAGCAGCTACTTCGGGACAGCCAACGAGCAGTACTTC; CDR3: CASSYFGTANEQYF
V: TRBV21-1; D: NA; J: TRBJ1-5; length: 15; size: NA; DNA: TGTGCCAGCAGCAAAGGCCCAGCCTTTAATCAGCCCCAGCATTTT; CDR3: CASSKGPAFNQPQHF
V: TRBV28; D: TRBD2; J: TRBJ2-1; length: 16; size: NA; DNA: TGTGCCAGCAGTAGGGGACTAGCGGGGGGTTACAATGAGCAGTTCTTC; CDR3: CASSRGLAGGYNEQFF
V: TRBV5-6; D: NA; J: TRBJ2-7; length: 15; size: NA; DNA: TGTGCCAGCAGTACTTGGGGGACTCCCCCCTACGAGCAGTACTTC; CDR3: CASSTWGTPPYEQYF
V: TRBV7-9; D: NA; J: TRBJ2-6; length: 15; size: NA; DNA: TGTGCCAGCAGCTTTTTCCTGTCTGGGGCCAACGTCCTGACTTTC; CDR3: CASSFFLSGANVLTF
V: TRBV27; D: NA; J: TRBJ2-7; length: 13; size: once; DNA: TGTGCCACGGAAGGGGCCACAGGTGCCGAGCAGTACTTC; CDR3: CATEGATGAEQYF
V: TRBV5-1; D: NA; J: TRBJ1-5; length: 15; size: NA; DNA: TGCGCCAGCAGCTTGGTAGCGGGCTCGAGTCAGCCCCAGCATTTT; CDR3: CASSLVAGSSQPQHF
V: TRBV7-8; D: TRBD2; J: TRBJ2-7; length: 15; size: NA; DNA: TGTGCCAGCAGCTGGCTAGCGGGAGTAAACTACGAGCAGTACTTC; CDR3: CASSWLAGVNYEQYF
V: TRBV4-1; D: TRBD1; J: TRBJ1-1; length: 15; size: NA; DNA: TGCGCCAGCAGCCACGCCAAGGACAGGGACACTGAAGCTTTCTTT; CDR3: CASSHAKDRDTEAFF
V: TRBV28; D: TRBD1; J: TRBJ1-4; length: 15; size: NA; DNA: TGTGCCAGCAGGACAGGGACTTCAACTAATGAAAAACTGTTTTTT; CDR3: CASRTGTSTNEKLFF
V: TRBV6-1; D: TRBD1; J: TRBJ2-7; length: 15; size: NA; DNA: TGTGCCAGCAGTGAACCCGGGACAGGAGACTACGAGCAGTACTTC; CDR3: CASSEPGTGDYEQYF
V: TRBV6-4; D: NA; J: TRBJ2-7; length: 14; size: NA; DNA: TGTGCCAGCAGTGTCCGACAGGTTCTCTACGAGCAGTACTTC; CDR3: CASSVRQVLYEQYF
V: TRBV28; D: NA; J: TRBJ2-7; length: 14; size: NA; DNA: TGTGCCAGCAGTTTCGGGGAGGTCGCCTACGAGCAGTACTTC; CDR3: CASSFGEVAYEQYF
V: TRBV10-3; D: NA; J: TRBJ1-1; length: 14; size: NA; DNA: TGTGCCATCTGCGCAGATACTTTGAACACTGAAGCTTTCTTT; CDR3: CAICADTLNTEAFF
V: TRBV27; D: NA; J: TRBJ2-1; length: 15; size: NA; DNA: TGTGCCAGCACGTCCGTGGACTACAACTACAATGAGCAGTTCTTC; CDR3: CASTSVDYNYNEQFF
V: TRBV13; D: TRBD2; J: TRBJ2-1; length: 17; size: NA; DNA: TGTGCCAGCAGCTTCCTCTCTAGCGGCACTTCCTACAATGAGCAGTTCTTC; CDR3: CASSFLSSGTSYNEQFF
V: TRBV7-9; D: TRBD1; J: TRBJ1-1; length: 13; size: NA; DNA: TGTGCCAGCAGCTCAGGGGGCAACACTGAAGCTTTCTTT; CDR3: CASSSGGNTEAFF
V: TRBV28; D: TRBD2; J: TRBJ2-1; length: 17; size: once; DNA: TGTGCCAGCAGCCGACTAGCGGGAGAAGTCCATGGCGATGAGCAGTTCTTC; CDR3: CASSRLAGEVHGDEQFF
V: TRBV4-1; D: TRBD2; J: TRBJ2-1; length: 15; size: NA; DNA: TGCGCCAGCAGCCAGGGGCGGGAGGGTCGCCATGAGCAGTTCTTC; CDR3: CASSQGREGRHEQFF
V: TRBV6-1; D: TRBD2; J: TRBJ2-7; length: 15; size: NA; DNA: TGTGCCAGCACCCTCTCGGGCGGGGGTTCCTACGAGCAGTACTTC; CDR3: CASTLSGGGSYEQYF
V: TRBV11-2; D: TRBD2; J: TRBJ2-7; length: 16; size: once; DNA: TGTGCCAGCAGCTTGGCGGGACTAGCGGGAGAGAACGAGCAGTACTTC; CDR3: CASSLAGLAGENEQYF
V: TRBV28; D: NA; J: TRBJ2-5; length: 12; size: NA; DNA: TGTGCCAGCTCCGGGGCCCAAGAGACCCAGTACTTC; CDR3: CASSGAQETQYF
V: TRBV19; D: TRBD1; J: TRBJ2-3; length: 15; size: once; DNA: TGTGCCAGTAGCTCGACAGGGGAACGTACAGATACGCAGTATTTT; CDR3: CASSSTGERTDTQYF
V: TRBV2; D: TRBD1; J: TRBJ1-1; length: 12; size: NA; DNA: TGTGCCAGCGGTTACGGACAGGACGAAGCTTTCTTT; CDR3: CASGYGQDEAFF
V: TRBV7-9; D: TRBD2; J: TRBJ2-1; length: 17; size: NA; DNA: TGTGCCAGCAGCTTGAGGTACGGGACTAGCGGGTTCAATGAGCAGTTCTTC; CDR3: CASSLRYGTSGFNEQFF
V: TRBV5-4; D: NA; J: TRBJ2-4; length: 17; size: NA; DNA: TGTGCCAGCAGCTTGGAGGGAAAGAGACTCGGCAAAAACATTCAGTACTTC; CDR3: CASSLEGKRLGKNIQYF
V: TRBV19; D: NA; J: TRBJ1-5; length: 14; size: NA; DNA: TGTGCCAGTAGTCCCGGGGATAGCAATCAGCCCCAGCATTTT; CDR3: CASSPGDSNQPQHF
V: TRBV7-9; D: NA; J: TRBJ2-3; length: 14; size: once; DNA: TGTGCCAGCAGCTTAGCGGGTCGCACAGATACGCAGTATTTT; CDR3: CASSLAGRTDTQYF
V: TRBV6-1; D: NA; J: TRBJ2-7; length: 11; size: once; DNA: TGTGCCAGCAGTGAATCTTCCGAGCAGTACTTC; CDR3: CASSESSEQYF
V: TRBV27; D: NA; J: TRBJ2-7; length: 15; size: once; DNA: TGTGCCAGCAGTTTAGCAGCGAATAGACCCTACGAGCAGTACTTC; CDR3: CASSLAANRPYEQYF
V: TRBV29-1; D: NA; J: TRBJ2-1; length: 14; size: NA; DNA: TGCAGCGGAACAAACCTAGACTCCTACAATGAGCAGTTCTTC; CDR3: CSGTNLDSYNEQFF
V: TRBV14; D: NA; J: TRBJ2-7; length: 15; size: NA; DNA: TGTGCCAGCAGCCAGAGGGGGTCGAGCTCCTACGAGCAGTACTTC; CDR3: CASSQRGSSSYEQYF
V: TRBV27; D: NA; J: TRBJ1-2; length: 15; size: once; DNA: TGTGCCAGCAGTTTATTCGGCGGGACACCATATGGCTACACCTTC; CDR3: CASSLFGGTPYGYTF
V: TRBV5-6; D: NA; J: TRBJ2-3; length: 12; size: NA; DNA: TGTGCCAGCAGCTTGGCCTTAGGTACGCAGTATTTT; CDR3: CASSLALGTQYF
V: TRBV4-1; D: NA; J: TRBJ2-7; length: 14; size: once; DNA: TGCGCCAGCAGCCCCAGGACAAGTTCCTACGAGCAGTACTTC; CDR3: CASSPRTSSYEQYF
V: TRBV27; D: TRBD2; J: TRBJ2-7; length: 13; size: few; DNA: TGTGCCAGCTCCCAAGCGGGAGGGTACGAGCAGTACTTC; CDR3: CASSQAGGYEQYF
V: TRBV7-8; D: NA; J: TRBJ2-7; length: 11; size: NA; DNA: TGTGCCAGCAGCTTAACAGGCGAGCAGTACTTC; CDR3: CASSLTGEQYF